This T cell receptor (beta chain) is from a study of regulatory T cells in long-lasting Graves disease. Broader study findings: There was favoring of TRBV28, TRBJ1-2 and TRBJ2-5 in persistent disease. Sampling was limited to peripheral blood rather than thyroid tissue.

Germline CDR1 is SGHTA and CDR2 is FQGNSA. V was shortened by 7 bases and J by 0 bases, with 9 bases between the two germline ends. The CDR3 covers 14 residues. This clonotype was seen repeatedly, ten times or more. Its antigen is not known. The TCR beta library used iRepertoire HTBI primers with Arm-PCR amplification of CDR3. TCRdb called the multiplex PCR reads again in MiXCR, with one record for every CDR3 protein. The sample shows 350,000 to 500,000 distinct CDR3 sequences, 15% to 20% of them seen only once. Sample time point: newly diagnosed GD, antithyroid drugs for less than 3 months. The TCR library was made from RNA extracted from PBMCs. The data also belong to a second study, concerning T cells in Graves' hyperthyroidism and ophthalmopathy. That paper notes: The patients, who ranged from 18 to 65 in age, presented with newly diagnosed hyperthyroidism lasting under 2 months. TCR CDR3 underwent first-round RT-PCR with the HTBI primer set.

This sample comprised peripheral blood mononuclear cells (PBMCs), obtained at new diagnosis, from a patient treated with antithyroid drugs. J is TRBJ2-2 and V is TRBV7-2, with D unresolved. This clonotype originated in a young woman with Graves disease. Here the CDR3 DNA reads TGTGCCAGCAAATCTTCCGCGAACACCGGGGAGCTGTTTTTT. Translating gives CASKSSANTGELFF.